One and the same sample provided the 3 T cell receptor beta chains below, sequenced in a study of T cells in Graves' hyperthyroidism and ophthalmopathy. RNA transcripts served as the template for amplifying TCR beta CDR3 regions. Using the HTBI primer set, a first-round RT-PCR was run on the TCR CDR3. TCRdb processed the multiplex PCR reads anew with MiXCR; each CDR3 protein has one entry. Altogether hundreds of thousands of distinct CDR3 sequences are present, just under 45% being singletons, with the ten largest covering about 7.2%. The sequencing input was peripheral blood or thyroid tissue (not recorded which). The receptors originated from an adult man with Graves' disease, either hyperthyroidism or ophthalmopathy (not recorded which).

The V and J genes are TRBV7-2 and TRBJ1-6; 7 bases match TRBD1. Trimming removed 5 bases from V and 7 bases from J; junction bases left unmatched: 5. The CDR3 is 14 residues long. Per the germline V gene, CDR1 is SGHTA and CDR2 is FQGNSA. CDR3 residues: CASSQARGNSPLHF. The CDR3 DNA reads TGTGCCAGCAGCCAAGCCAGGGGGAATTCACCCCTCCACTTT. The full variable domain, with the rest looked up from reference TRBV7-2 and TRBJ1-6, is GAGVSQSPSNKVTEKGKDVELRCDPISGHTALYWYRQSLGQGLEFLIYFQGNSAPDKSGLPSDRFSAERTGGSVSTLTIQRTQQEDSAVYLCASSQARGNSPLHFGNGTRLTVT.

The V gene is TRBV7-9, the J gene TRBJ1-2; maybe TRBD1 (5 bases). Trimming took 2 bases from V and 1 from J, leaving 11 bases between them. CDR3 length: 15 residues. Per germline, CDR1 SEHNR and CDR2 FQNEAQ (reference sequence). CDR3 residues: CASSLRGQGNYGYTF. The DNA of the CDR3 is TGTGCCAGCAGCTTACGCGGGCAGGGTAACTATGGCTACACCTTC.

This clonotype was picked up many times. The chain carries TRBV9 and TRBJ1-2; TRBD1 matches 7 bases. V shed 3 bases, J shed 8 bases, and the junction held 10 bases outside the gene matches. CDR3 length: 14 amino acids. Germline CDR1 SGDLS, CDR2 YYNGEE. The CDR3 loop is CASSDTIQGWGYTF. The CDR3 nucleotides read TGTGCCAGCAGCGACACAATACAGGGGTGGGGCTACACCTTC.